Sequencing of this TCR beta chain was carried out in a study of T cells in Graves' hyperthyroidism and ophthalmopathy. Study findings and constraints: Ophthalmopathy onset followed model prediction by a median about six months.

Researchers amplified the TCR beta CDR3 regions from RNA transcripts. In the first-round RT-PCR of the TCR CDR3, the HTBI primer set was used. TCRdb analysed the multiplex PCR reads with MiXCR anew, one entry per CDR3 protein. The sample shows 450,000 to 700,000 distinct CDR3 sequences, roughly 46% of them seen only once. This clonotype has at least ten counts. The antigen remains undetermined. This TCR derives from a woman aged 18-29 years with Graves' hyperthyroidism. Sequencing was carried out using peripheral blood or thyroid tissue (not recorded which).

CDR3 sequence reads: CSASPGTVNEKLFF. The CDR3 nucleotides read TGCAGTGCTAGCCCAGGGACAGTTAATGAAAAACTGTTTTTT. The chain couples TRBV20-1 to TRBJ1-4, with 7 positions matching TRBD1. The CDR3 loop spans 14 amino acids. Germline V gene sequence: CDR1 DFQATT, CDR2 SNEGSKA (reference sequence). Trimming took 3 bases from V and 4 from J; bases not matched to a gene: 5.